Below, 9 T cell receptor beta chains from the same sample are listed, as sequenced in a study of T cells in Graves' hyperthyroidism and ophthalmopathy. Amplification targeted TCR beta CDR3 regions from RNA transcripts. A first-round RT-PCR of the TCR CDR3 used the HTBI primer set. TCRdb re-called the multiplex PCR reads through MiXCR, storing one row per CDR3 protein. This repertoire shows approximately 400,000 distinct CDR3 sequences, approximately 14% found once; its top ten account for about 20%. Sequencing input: blood. Source of these receptors: a woman under 40 with Graves' ophthalmopathy.

In this sample, this clonotype turned up many times. The chain couples TRBV5-8 to TRBJ2-2, with D possibly matching TRBD1 (6 bases). The CDR3 runs to 15 residues. V shed 4 bases and J shed 3 bases, with 13 bases lying between them. Germline CDR1 SGHTS, CDR2 YDEGEE. CDR3 residues: CASSPGQIYTGELFF. CDR3 coding DNA: TGTGCCAGCAGCCCAGGACAGATTTACACCGGGGAGCTGTTTTTT.

This clonotype was picked up a small number of times. The rearrangement uses TRBV15 and TRBJ2-7, with D tentatively TRBD1 (6 bases). V lost 6 bases to trimming and J lost 0 bases, with 9 bases between them. The CDR3 runs 13 residues. Per the germline V gene, CDR1 is LNHNV and CDR2 is YYDKDF (reference sequence). The CDR3 loop is CATRGTYSYEQYF. The CDR3 nucleotides are TGTGCCACCAGGGGGACATACTCCTACGAGCAGTACTTC.

This clonotype was counted many times. The gene calls are TRBV7-8 and TRBJ2-7; 11 bases are a match to TRBD2. The germline V gene has CDR1 SGHVS and CDR2 FQNEAQ. The CDR3 length is 18 residues. V lost 1 base to trimming and J lost 7 bases; unmatched junction nucleotides: 15. CDR3 nucleotides: TGTGCCAGCAGCTTAGACGGTGGGCTAGCGGGGGGCTGGGGGGAGCAGTACTTC. It is translated as CASSLDGGLAGGWGEQYF. The full variable domain, in which reference TRBV7-8 and TRBJ2-7 provide the parts outside the CDR3, is GAGVSQSPRYKVAKRGQDVALRCDPISGHVSLFWYQQALGQGPEFLTYFQNEAQLDKSGLPSDRFFAERPEGSVSTLKIQRTQQEDSAVYLCASSLDGGLAGGWGEQYFGPGTRLTVT.

Concerning this clonotype itself: With a much larger clone just one base away, this may be a read error. The rearrangement links TRBV7-9 to TRBJ2-7, with 9 bases fitting TRBD1. V was clipped by 1 base and J by 6 bases; unmatched bases: 7. CDR3 length: 15 residues. Per germline, CDR1 SEHNR and CDR2 FQNEAQ (reference sequence). CDR3 region: CASSLGGTGLSEQYF. The CDR3 coding sequence is TGTGCCAGCAGCTTAGGGGGGACAGGGCTCTCCGAGCAGTACTTC.

This clonotype appeared a few times. With a much larger clone just one base away, this may be a read error. This rearrangement joins TRBV28 to TRBJ1-4; D might be TRBD1 (5 bases). Germline assignment: CDR1 MDHEN and CDR2 SYDVKM. This CDR3 comprises 14 residues. V was shortened by 2 bases and J by 4 bases, with 8 bases between the two germline ends. DNA for the CDR3: TGTGCCAGCAGTTTAACGGACAATAATGAAAAACTGTTTTTT. Translation gives CASSLTDNNEKLFF.

The chain uses TRBV7-2 and TRBJ2-2; D gene ambiguous. Germline V lookup: CDR1 SGHTA, CDR2 FQGNSA. Trimming took off 1 base at V and 4 bases at J, with 10 bases between the two ends. The length of the CDR3 is 15 residues. CDR3 amino acids: CASSLDPALTGELFF. CDR3 bases: TGTGCCAGCAGCTTAGACCCAGCGCTCACCGGGGAGCTGTTTTTT.

This clonotype was detected only a few times. One junction end disagrees with the germline gene, perhaps due to a read error. The rearrangement uses TRBV7-8 and TRBJ2-5; D remains unclear. The CDR3 is 15 amino acids. CDR1 is SGHVS, CDR2 FQNEAQ, per germline. CDR3 nucleotides: TGTGTCAGCAGCTTAGTCGGATACACCAAGGAGACCCAGTACTTC. It yields the protein CVSSLVGYTKETQYF.

V is TRBV11-1 and J is TRBJ2-6; 13 bases are shared with TRBD2. V lost 5 bases to trimming and J lost 3 bases; unmatched junction nucleotides: 7. CDR3 size: 18 residues. The germline gives CDR1 SGHAT, CDR2 FQDESV (reference sequence). The CDR3 coding sequence is TGTGCCAGCAGCCGGACTAGCGGGGGCGCCGGTGGGGCCAACGTCCTGACTTTC. Translating gives CASSRTSGGAGGANVLTF.

With regard to this clonotype: This may stem from a read error, because a much larger clone lies one nucleotide away. This rearrangement joins TRBV20-1 to TRBJ1-5; D uncertain. V was shortened by 5 bases and J by 2 bases, with 13 bases between the two germline ends. Germline assignment: CDR1 DFQATT and CDR2 SNEGSKA (reference sequence). The CDR3 runs 14 residues. CDR3 sequence: CSAVQWKGNQPQHF. The CDR3 DNA is TGCAGTGCTGTACAGTGGAAGGGCAATCAGCCCCAGCATTTT.